Presented here are 11 T cell receptor beta chains from one specimen sequenced in a study of blood T cell repertoires in COVID-19. Measured with immunoSEQ multiplex PCR; TCRdb has only the in-frame clones, and not every one. The sample includes fewer than 30,000 clones, more than 90% of them seen just once. Sequencing used peripheral blood. These TCRs come from a human donor in a cohort sampled during active COVID-19.

In its sample, this clone was seen once. The chain carries TRBV24-1 and TRBJ2-1, with 10 bases matching TRBD1. CDR3 length: 16 amino acids. Germline assignment: CDR1 KGHDR and CDR2 SFDVKD. The J segment lost 8 bases and the V segment lost 4 bases, leaving 10 bases of the junction unmatched. CDR3 sequence (DNA): TGTGCCACCAGTGAGGCCGGGACAGGGGCGTCGGATGAGCAGTTCTTC. Amino acids: CATSEAGTGASDEQFF.

The gene calls are TRBV7-8 and TRBJ1-6; 7 bases are shared with TRBD1. J was trimmed by 10 bases and V by 5 bases; bases with no gene match: 11. CDR1 SGHVS and CDR2 FQNEAQ come from the germline V gene. CDR3 length: 15 amino acids. CDR3 residues: CASSPGTVFGSPLHF. The CDR3 region has the DNA TGTGCCAGCAGCCCCGGGACAGTGTTTGGATCACCCCTCCACTTT.

V usage is TRBV10-3 and J usage is TRBJ2-7; D ambiguous. The CDR3 totals 12 residues. Germline loops: CDR1 ENHRY, CDR2 SYGVKD. V was shortened by 2 bases and J by 3 bases, with 5 bases between the two germline ends. This CDR3 reads CAISEISYEQYF. CDR3 DNA sequence: TGTGCCATCAGTGAGATTAGCTACGAGCAGTACTTC.

This clone appeared once. The CDR3 nucleotides read TGTGCCAGTACCGAGGGACAGGGGGCCCTGACCCAGTACTTC. Amino acids: CASTEGQGALTQYF. The rearrangement links TRBV19 to TRBJ2-5; 12 bases are a match to TRBD1. CDR1 is LNHDA, CDR2 SQIVND, per germline (reference sequence). The CDR3 has 14 residues. V was clipped by 7 bases and J by 7 bases; unmatched bases: 7.

J is TRBJ2-3 and V is TRBV5-4, with D hard to call. Germline V CDR1 and CDR2: SGHNT, YYREEE (reference sequence). Trimming shortened V by 1 base and J by 4 bases, and 4 bases separated the two germline ends. This CDR3 contains 12 residues. The CDR3 nucleotides read TGTGCCAGCAGCTTGACTGCAGATACGCAGTATTTT. This codes for CASSLTADTQYF.

The gene calls are TRBV11-3 and TRBJ2-7, with D maybe TRBD2 (6 bases). CDR1 and CDR2 from the germline V gene are SGHNT and YENEEA. The CDR3 totals 14 residues. Trimming pared 3 bases from V and 2 bases from J, leaving 11 bases between. CDR3 in DNA: TGTGCCAGCAGCTTTTGGGACTCTACCTACGAGCAGTACTTC. It translates to CASSFWDSTYEQYF. Looking up the rest from reference TRBV11-3 and TRBJ2-7 gives the full variable domain: EAGVVQSPRYKIIEKKQPVAFWCNPISGHNTLYWYLQNLGQGPELLIRYENEEAVDDSQLPKDRFSAERLKGVDSTLKIQPAELGDSAVYLCASSFWDSTYEQYFGPGTRLTVT.

The V gene is TRBV4-3, the J gene TRBJ1-5; 9 bases are a match to TRBD1. V lost 0 bases, J lost 6 bases, and 6 bases stayed unmatched. The CDR3 is 16 residues long. The germline V gene has CDR1 LGHNA and CDR2 YSLEER. The CDR3 loop is CASSQEPGQGGQPQHF. The CDR3, as DNA: TGCGCCAGCAGCCAAGAACCGGGACAGGGAGGTCAGCCCCAGCATTTT.

The V and J genes are TRBV15 and TRBJ2-4; D not certain. V was shortened by 1 base and J by 8 bases, with 18 bases between the two germline ends. Germline V gives CDR1 LNHNV, CDR2 YYDKDF (reference sequence). The CDR3 length is 16 residues. In nucleotides, the CDR3 is TGTGCCACCAGCAGAGGTGAGGCGGTACCTGCGGACATTCAGTACTTC. Its translation is CATSRGEAVPADIQYF.

The J gene is TRBJ1-3, the V gene TRBV7-9; a possible D gene is TRBD1 (5 bases). Germline CDR1 is SEHNR and CDR2 is FQNEAQ (reference sequence). This CDR3 spans 15 amino acids. V lost 2 bases to trimming and J lost 4 bases, with 12 bases between them. As DNA, the CDR3 is TGTGCCAGCAGCTTATTGCAGGGAACGGGAAACACCATATATTTT. Translating gives CASSLLQGTGNTIYF.

The chain combines TRBV10-3 with TRBJ2-1; TRBD1 matches 9 bases. Germline V gives CDR1 ENHRY, CDR2 SYGVKD. With V trimmed by 3 bases and J by 6 bases, 9 bases remained unmatched. This CDR3 comprises 16 residues. DNA for the CDR3: TGTGCCATCAGTGAACCTAAAAAGGGACAGGGCAATGAGCAGTTCTTC. Protein sequence: CAISEPKKGQGNEQFF.

The chain links TRBV3-1 (or the pseudogene TRBV3-2) to TRBJ2-7; D may be TRBD1 (6 bases). This CDR3 is 13 amino acids long. Germline loops: CDR1 LGHDT, CDR2 YNNKEL (reference sequence). Trimming left V 4 bases short and J 6 bases short, with 13 bases between. The CDR3 here is CASSLQRGSEQYF. The CDR3, as DNA: TGTGCCAGCAGCCTCCAAAGGGGGAGCGAGCAGTACTTC.